This T cell receptor (beta chain) was recorded in a study of blood T cell repertoires in COVID-19. Some clones are missing from TCRdb's copy, which holds only in-frame ones; the method was immunoSEQ multiplex PCR. The table includes about 26,000 clones, around 87% detected once. Trimming removed 7 bases from V and 6 bases from J, with 12 bases in between. Germline lookup yields CDR1 SGHNT and CDR2 YENEEA. The CDR3 has 13 amino acids. V is TRBV11-3 and J is TRBJ2-2; D remains unclear. The source is a man aged 65 to 79 with acute or convalescent COVID-19. The sample taken for sequencing was peripheral blood. The CDR3: CASMSVNAGELFF. DNA for the CDR3: TGTGCCAGCATGTCGGTAAACGCCGGGGAGCTGTTTTTT.